The T cell receptor (beta chain) under discussion was sequenced for a study of breast tumors, draining lymph nodes, adjacent tissues. Study-wide points: Tumors had less TCR diversity than lymph nodes, more than nontumor tissue.

From the multiplex PCR reads, TCRdb called clonotypes with MiXCR, one entry per CDR3 protein. This table has about 80,000 distinct CDR3 sequences, approximately 19% appearing once. Breast cancer patients provided tissue from their axillary draining lymph nodes. After removal of 3 bases from V and 5 bases from J, the junction contained 9 bases not matched to a gene. Germline CDR1 LGHNA, CDR2 YSLEER. This CDR3 contains 18 residues. Concerning this clonotype: Antigen unknown.

The sequence derives from a female donor with breast cancer. Some clones in this sample may be carry-over from other donors' samples. The specimen sequenced was axillary lymph node tissue. V usage is TRBV4-3 and J usage is TRBJ2-2; TRBD2 aligns across 13 bases. The CDR3 nucleotides read TGCGCCAGCAGCCAGGCCACTAGCGGGAGGGTTAATACCGGGGAGCTGTTTTTT. Its protein is CASSQATSGRVNTGELFF.